This is a list of T cell receptor beta chains from one sample in a study of regulatory T cells in long-lasting Graves disease. TCRdb recomputed calls from the multiplex PCR reads with MiXCR, one row per CDR3 protein. The sample shows hundreds of thousands of distinct CDR3 sequences, more than 20% of them seen only once. The specimen was peripheral blood mononuclear cells (PBMCs), collected when the disease was refractory, from a patient treated with antithyroid drugs. The receptor source for this set is a female donor with Graves disease. Both conserved end residues are part of each CDR3. D genes are given only for firm matches. Not all rows give a size; the values are once, few, many and, for expanded clones, a class.

v_gene	abundance	d_gene	j_gene	CDR3nt	CDR3aa
TRBV28	many	.	TRBJ2-5	TGTGCCAGCAGTCCCCGGACAGGAGGGATAGAGACCCAGTACTTC	CASSPRTGGIETQYF
TRBV28	many	.	TRBJ1-1	TGTGCCAGCAGTCCCTCAGGAGGGCGGGTTGAAGCTTTCTTT	CASSPSGGRVEAFF
TRBV5-1	many	TRBD2	TRBJ2-4	TGCGCCAGCAGTGCTCGGGGGGGTTCCAAAAACATTCAGTACTTC	CASSARGGSKNIQYF
TRBV27	many	.	TRBJ1-1	TGTGCCAGCAGCGGACCTGGATGGAACACTGAAGCTTTCTTT	CASSGPGWNTEAFF
TRBV10-3	many	TRBD1	TRBJ1-1	TGTGCCATCAGAGACAGGGGGCCGGTTACTGAAGCTTTCTTT	CAIRDRGPVTEAFF
TRBV6-5	few	.	TRBJ2-2	TGTGCCAGCAGTTACTCGAAGTCAATCGCGACCTGGGACACCGGGGAGCTGTTTTTT	CASSYSKSIATWDTGELFF
TRBV14	many	.	TRBJ2-5	TGTGCCAGCAGCCAAGACGGAGCGGGAGAGACCCAGTACTTC	CASSQDGAGETQYF
TRBV20-1	many	.	TRBJ1-6	TGCAGTGCTAGAGTTGCGCAGGGCTATAATTCACCCCTCCACTTT	CSARVAQGYNSPLHF
TRBV3-1	many	TRBD1	TRBJ2-7	TGTGCCAGCAGCCTCGCCGACAGGGGGCTCTCCTACGAGCAGTACTTC	CASSLADRGLSYEQYF
TRBV27	.	.	TRBJ1-6	TGTGCCAGCAGGCGCGGGCAGGGTAATTCACCCCTCCACTTT	CASRRGQGNSPLHF
TRBV29-1	few	.	TRBJ2-3	TGCAGCGTACTCAGAGATACGCAGTATTTT	CSVLRDTQYF
TRBV5-1	.	.	TRBJ2-1	TGCGCCAGCAGCTTGGACAGGGTAGGTGAGCAGTTCTTC	CASSLDRVGEQFF
TRBV6-5	many	.	TRBJ1-3	TGTGCCAGCAGTTACAGGTTCGAGATTGGAAACACCATATATTTT	CASSYRFEIGNTIYF
TRBV6-1	.	.	TRBJ2-5	TGTGCCAGCAGTGGTTGGTCAGGGATGGGGGGAGAGACCCAGTACTTC	CASSGWSGMGGETQYF
TRBV5-4	few	TRBD2	TRBJ2-3	TGTGCCAGCATTCCCGGGGGCGGGAGGGCAGATACGCAGTATTTT	CASIPGGGRADTQYF
TRBV20-1	many	.	TRBJ2-7	TGCAGTGCGTCCGGGACACCAACCTACGAGCAGTACTTC	CSASGTPTYEQYF
TRBV7-3	.	.	TRBJ2-7	TGTGCCAGCAGCTCCGAGGCTAACTACGAGCAGTACTTC	CASSSEANYEQYF
TRBV2	many	.	TRBJ2-7	TGTGCCAGCACCGAAGGCCTCTACGAGCAGTACTTC	CASTEGLYEQYF
TRBV27	.	.	TRBJ1-1	TGTGCCAGCAGAACAGACCTGGCTGGCACTGAAGCTTTCTTT	CASRTDLAGTEAFF
TRBV12-3/TRBV12-4	many	TRBD2	TRBJ2-4	TGTGCCAGCAGCCGACGACTAGCGGGAAGCAAAAACATTCAGTACTTC	CASSRRLAGSKNIQYF
TRBV7-2	few	TRBD2	TRBJ2-5	TGTGCCAGCAGCTTGTCTAGCGGGAGGGGAGAGACCCAGTACTTC	CASSLSSGRGETQYF
TRBV18	.	.	TRBJ1-1	TGTGCCAGCTCACCGGTCACTCAGGGGCGGAACACTGAAGCTTTCTTT	CASSPVTQGRNTEAFF
TRBV6-5	few	.	TRBJ1-1	TGTGCCAGCAGTTACTCGGAAGGCCCCAACACTGAAGCTTTCTTT	CASSYSEGPNTEAFF
TRBV7-2	many	.	TRBJ1-2	TGTGCCAGCAGCTTTCCGGGGGCGCGTCTTGGCTACACCTTC	CASSFPGARLGYTF
TRBV20-1	many	.	TRBJ2-5	TGCAGTGCTAGAATTTTTGAGCTAGCCGCTCTGGAGACCCAGTACTTC	CSARIFELAALETQYF
TRBV19	.	.	TRBJ2-7	TGTGCCAGTAGTACCCAGGCCTTAGGGGAGCAGTACTTC	CASSTQALGEQYF
TRBV28	many	.	TRBJ1-2	TGTGCCAGCAACATAGGGGGGGCTGGCTACACCTTC	CASNIGGAGYTF
TRBV20-1	.	.	TRBJ2-7	TGCAGTGCTAGAGGACTCACCGGGAAAAGCTCCTACGAGCAGTACTTC	CSARGLTGKSSYEQYF